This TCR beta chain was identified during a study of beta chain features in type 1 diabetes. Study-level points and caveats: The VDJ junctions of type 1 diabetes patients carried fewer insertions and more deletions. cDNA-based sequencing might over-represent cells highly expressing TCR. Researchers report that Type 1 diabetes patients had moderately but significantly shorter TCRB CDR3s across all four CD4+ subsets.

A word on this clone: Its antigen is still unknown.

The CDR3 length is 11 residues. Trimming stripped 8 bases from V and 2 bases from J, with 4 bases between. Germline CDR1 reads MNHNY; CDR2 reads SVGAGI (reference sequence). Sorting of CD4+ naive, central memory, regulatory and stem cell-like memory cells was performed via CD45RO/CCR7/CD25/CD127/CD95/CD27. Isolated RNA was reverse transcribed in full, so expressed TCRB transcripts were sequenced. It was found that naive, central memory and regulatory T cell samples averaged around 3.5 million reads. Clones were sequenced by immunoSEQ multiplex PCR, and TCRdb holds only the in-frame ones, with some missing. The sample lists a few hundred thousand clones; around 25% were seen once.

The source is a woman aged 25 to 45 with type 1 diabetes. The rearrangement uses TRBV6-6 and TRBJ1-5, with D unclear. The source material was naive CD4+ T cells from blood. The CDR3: CASSGNQPQHF. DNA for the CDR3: TGTGCCAGCTCAGGCAATCAGCCCCAGCATTTT.